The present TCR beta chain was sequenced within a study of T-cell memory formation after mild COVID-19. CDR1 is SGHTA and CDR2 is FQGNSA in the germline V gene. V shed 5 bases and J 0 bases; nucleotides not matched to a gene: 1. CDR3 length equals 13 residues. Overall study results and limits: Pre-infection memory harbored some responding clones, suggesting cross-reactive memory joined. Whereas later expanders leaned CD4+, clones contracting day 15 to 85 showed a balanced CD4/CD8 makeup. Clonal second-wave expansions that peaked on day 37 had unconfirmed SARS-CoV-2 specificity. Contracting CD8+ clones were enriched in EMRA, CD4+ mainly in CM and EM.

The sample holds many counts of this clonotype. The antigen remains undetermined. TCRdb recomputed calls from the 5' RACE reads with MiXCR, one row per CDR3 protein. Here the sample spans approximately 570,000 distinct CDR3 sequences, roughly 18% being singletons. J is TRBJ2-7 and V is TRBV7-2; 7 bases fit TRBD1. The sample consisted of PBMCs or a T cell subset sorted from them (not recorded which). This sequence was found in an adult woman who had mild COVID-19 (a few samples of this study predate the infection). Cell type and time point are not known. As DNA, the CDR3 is TGTGCCAGCAGCCGGACAGGCTCCTACGAGCAGTACTTC. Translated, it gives CASSRTGSYEQYF.